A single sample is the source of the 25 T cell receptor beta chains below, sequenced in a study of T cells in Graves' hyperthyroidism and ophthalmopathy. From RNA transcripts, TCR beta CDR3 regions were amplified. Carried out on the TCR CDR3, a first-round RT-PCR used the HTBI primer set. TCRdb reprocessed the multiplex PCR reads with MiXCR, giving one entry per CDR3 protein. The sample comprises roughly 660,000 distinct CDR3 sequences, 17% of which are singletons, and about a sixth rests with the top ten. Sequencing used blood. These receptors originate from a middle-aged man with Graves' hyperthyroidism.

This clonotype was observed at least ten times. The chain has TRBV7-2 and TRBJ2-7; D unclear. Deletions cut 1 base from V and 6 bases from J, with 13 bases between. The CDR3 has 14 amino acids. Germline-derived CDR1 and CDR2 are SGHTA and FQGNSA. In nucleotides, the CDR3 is TGTGCCAGCAGCTTAGGGTCGCGCAGGTTCGAGCAGTACTTC. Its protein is CASSLGSRRFEQYF.

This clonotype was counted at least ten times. CDR3 protein: CASSPKADPMYGYTF. The CDR3, as DNA: TGTGCCAGCAGCCCCAAGGCGGACCCAATGTATGGCTACACCTTC. The chain uses TRBV27 and TRBJ1-2; D remains unclear. V was clipped by 6 bases and J by 5 bases, with 19 bases between them. Germline CDR1 reads MNHEY; CDR2 reads SMNVEV (reference sequence). The CDR3 loop spans 15 amino acids.

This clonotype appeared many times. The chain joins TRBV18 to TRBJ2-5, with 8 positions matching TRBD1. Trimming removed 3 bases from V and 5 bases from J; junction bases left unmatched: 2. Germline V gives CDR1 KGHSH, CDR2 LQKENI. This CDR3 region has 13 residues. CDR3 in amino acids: CASSPRDRETQYF. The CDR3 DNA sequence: TGTGCCAGCTCACCGAGGGACAGGGAGACCCAGTACTTC.

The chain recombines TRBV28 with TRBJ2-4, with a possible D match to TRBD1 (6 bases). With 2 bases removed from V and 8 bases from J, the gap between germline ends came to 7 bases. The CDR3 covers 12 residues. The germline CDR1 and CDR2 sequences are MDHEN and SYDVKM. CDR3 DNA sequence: TGTGCCAGCAGTTTAGAGGGGGACATTCAGTACTTC. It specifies CASSLEGDIQYF.

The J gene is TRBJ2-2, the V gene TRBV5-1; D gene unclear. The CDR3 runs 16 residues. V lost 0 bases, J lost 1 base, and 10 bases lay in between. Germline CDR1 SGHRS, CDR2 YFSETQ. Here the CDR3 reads CASSLGLGRNTGELFF. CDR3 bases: TGCGCCAGCAGCTTGGGACTCGGCAGGAACACCGGGGAGCTGTTTTTT. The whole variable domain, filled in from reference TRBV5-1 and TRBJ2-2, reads KAGVTQTPRYLIKTRGQQVTLSCSPISGHRSVSWYQQTPGQGLQFLFEYFSETQRNKGNFPGRFSGRQFSNSRSEMNVSTLELGDSALYLCASSLGLGRNTGELFFGEGSRLTVL.

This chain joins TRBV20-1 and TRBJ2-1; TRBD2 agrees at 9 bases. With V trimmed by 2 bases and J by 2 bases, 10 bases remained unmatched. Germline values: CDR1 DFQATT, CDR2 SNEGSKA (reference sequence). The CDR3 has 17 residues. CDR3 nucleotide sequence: TGCAGTGCTAGATCTAATGGCGGGAGGGCAACCTACAATGAGCAGTTCTTC. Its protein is CSARSNGGRATYNEQFF.

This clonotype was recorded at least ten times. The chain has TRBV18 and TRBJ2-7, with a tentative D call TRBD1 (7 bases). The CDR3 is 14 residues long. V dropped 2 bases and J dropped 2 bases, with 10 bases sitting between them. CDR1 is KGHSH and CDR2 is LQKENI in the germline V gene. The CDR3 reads CASSPAGGTYEQYF. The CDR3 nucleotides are TGTGCCAGCTCACCAGCAGGGGGGACCTACGAGCAGTACTTC.

CDR3 amino acids: CASSDGQGLEKLFF. CDR3 bases: TGTGCCAGCAGTGACGGTCAGGGTTTAGAAAAACTGTTTTTT. This chain connects TRBV25-1 to TRBJ1-4; D might be TRBD1 (5 bases). CDR3 length: 14 residues. In germline, CDR1 is MGHDK, CDR2 SYGVNS. The V gene lost 3 bases and the J gene lost 8 bases, with 13 bases spanning the gap.

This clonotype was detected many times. CDR3 DNA: TGTGCCAGCAGTCCCTCACGAACTCCGTACTACGAGCAGTACTTC. It yields the protein CASSPSRTPYYEQYF. This chain uses TRBV28 with TRBJ2-7; D gene ambiguous. The V end lost 5 bases, the J end lost 3 bases, and 17 bases lay between the germline ends. The CDR3 length is 15 residues. Germline CDR1 MDHEN, CDR2 SYDVKM.

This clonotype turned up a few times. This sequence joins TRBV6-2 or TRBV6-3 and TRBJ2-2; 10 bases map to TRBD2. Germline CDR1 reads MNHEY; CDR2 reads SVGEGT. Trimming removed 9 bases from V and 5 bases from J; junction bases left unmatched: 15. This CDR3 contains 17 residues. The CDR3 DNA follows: TGTGCCAGGAGTCCTTGCGAGCTAGCGGGAGAAACCGGGGAGCTGTTTTTT. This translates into CARSPCELAGETGELFF.

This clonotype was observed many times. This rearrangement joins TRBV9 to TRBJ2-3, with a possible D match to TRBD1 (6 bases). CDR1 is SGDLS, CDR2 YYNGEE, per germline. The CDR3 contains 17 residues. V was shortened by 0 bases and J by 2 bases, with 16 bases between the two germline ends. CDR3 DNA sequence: TGTGCCAGCAGCGTAGATCCCTGGCAGGGGTTCACAGATACGCAGTATTTT. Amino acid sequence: CASSVDPWQGFTDTQYF. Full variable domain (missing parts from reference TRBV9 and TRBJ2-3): DSGVTQTPKHLITATGQRVTLRCSPRSGDLSVYWYQQSLDQGLQFLIQYYNGEERAKGNILERFSAQQFPDLHSELNLSSLELGDSALYFCASSVDPWQGFTDTQYFGPGTRLTVL.

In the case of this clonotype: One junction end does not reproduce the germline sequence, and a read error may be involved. The CDR3 loop is CASSLGARGYEQFF. CDR3 bases: TGTGCCAGCAGTTTAGGGGCGAGGGGGTATGAGCAGTTCTTC. The V call is TRBV7-9, the J call TRBJ2-1; D possibly corresponds to TRBD1 (6 bases). CDR1 and CDR2 (germline): SEHNR, FQNEAQ (reference sequence). The CDR3 totals 14 residues.

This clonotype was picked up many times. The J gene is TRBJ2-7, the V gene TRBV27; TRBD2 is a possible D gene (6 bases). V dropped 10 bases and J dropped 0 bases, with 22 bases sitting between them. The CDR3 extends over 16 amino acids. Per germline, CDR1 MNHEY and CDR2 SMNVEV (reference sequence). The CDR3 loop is CATRNPRDLVSYEQYF. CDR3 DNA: TGTGCCACCCGGAACCCGCGGGACCTCGTCTCCTACGAGCAGTACTTC.

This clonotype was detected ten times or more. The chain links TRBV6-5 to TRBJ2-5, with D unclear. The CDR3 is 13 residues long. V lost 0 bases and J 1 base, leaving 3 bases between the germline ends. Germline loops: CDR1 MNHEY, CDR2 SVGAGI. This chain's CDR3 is CASSYSVQETQYF. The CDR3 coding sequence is TGTGCCAGCAGTTACTCCGTCCAAGAGACCCAGTACTTC.

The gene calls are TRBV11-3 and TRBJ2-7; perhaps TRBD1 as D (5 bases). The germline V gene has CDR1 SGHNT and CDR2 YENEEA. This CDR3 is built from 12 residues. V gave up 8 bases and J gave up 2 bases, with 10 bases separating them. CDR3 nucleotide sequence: TGTGCCAGCCAACAGGAGACCTACGAGCAGTACTTC. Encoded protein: CASQQETYEQYF.

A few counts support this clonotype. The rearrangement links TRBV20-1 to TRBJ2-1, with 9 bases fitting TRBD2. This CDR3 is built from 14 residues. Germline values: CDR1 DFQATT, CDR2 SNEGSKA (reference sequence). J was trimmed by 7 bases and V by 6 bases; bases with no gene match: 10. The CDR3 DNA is TGCAGTGCCCCCCCTAGCGGGAAAGGGAATGAGCAGTTCTTC. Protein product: CSAPPSGKGNEQFF.

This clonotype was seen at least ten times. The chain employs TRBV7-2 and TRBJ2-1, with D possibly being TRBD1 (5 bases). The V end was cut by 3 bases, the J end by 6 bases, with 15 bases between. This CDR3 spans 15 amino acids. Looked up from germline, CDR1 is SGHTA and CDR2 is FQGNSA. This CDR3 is CASSFNYLQGNEQFF. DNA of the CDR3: TGTGCCAGCAGCTTTAATTACCTCCAGGGCAATGAGCAGTTCTTC.

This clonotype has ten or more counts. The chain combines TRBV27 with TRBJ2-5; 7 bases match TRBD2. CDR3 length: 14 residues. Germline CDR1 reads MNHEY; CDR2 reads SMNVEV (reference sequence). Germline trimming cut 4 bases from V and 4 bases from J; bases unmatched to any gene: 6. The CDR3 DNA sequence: TGTGCCAGCAGTTCCATAGCGGGCTTAGAGACCCAGTACTTC. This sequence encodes CASSSIAGLETQYF.

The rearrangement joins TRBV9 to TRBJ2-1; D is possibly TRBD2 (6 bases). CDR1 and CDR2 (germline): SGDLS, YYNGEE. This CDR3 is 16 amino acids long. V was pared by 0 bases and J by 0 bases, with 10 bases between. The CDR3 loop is CASSVGERASYNEQFF. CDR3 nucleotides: TGTGCCAGCAGCGTAGGGGAGCGGGCCTCCTACAATGAGCAGTTCTTC.

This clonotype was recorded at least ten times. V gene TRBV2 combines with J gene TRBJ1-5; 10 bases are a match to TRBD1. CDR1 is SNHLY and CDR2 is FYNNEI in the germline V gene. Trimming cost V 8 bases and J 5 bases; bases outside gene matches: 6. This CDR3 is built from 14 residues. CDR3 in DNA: TGTGCCAGCGGTAGGACAGGGGGTTATCAGCCCCAGCATTTT. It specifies CASGRTGGYQPQHF.

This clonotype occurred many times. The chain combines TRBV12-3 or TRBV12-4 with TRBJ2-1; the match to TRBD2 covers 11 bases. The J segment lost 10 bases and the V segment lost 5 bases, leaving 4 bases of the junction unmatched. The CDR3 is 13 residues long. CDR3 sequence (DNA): TGTGCCAGCAGTCCGCGACTAGCGGGGGAGCAGTTCTTC. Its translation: CASSPRLAGEQFF.

CDR3 coding DNA: TGTGCCTGGAGCCTTGTGGACAGACGGAGACTCGAGCAGTACTTC. This codes for CAWSLVDRRRLEQYF. This sequence joins TRBV30 and TRBJ2-7, with D perhaps matching TRBD1 (6 bases). The germline CDR1 and CDR2 sequences are GTSNPN and SVGIG (reference sequence). Deletions cut 3 bases from V and 6 bases from J, with 21 bases between. The CDR3 has 15 amino acids.

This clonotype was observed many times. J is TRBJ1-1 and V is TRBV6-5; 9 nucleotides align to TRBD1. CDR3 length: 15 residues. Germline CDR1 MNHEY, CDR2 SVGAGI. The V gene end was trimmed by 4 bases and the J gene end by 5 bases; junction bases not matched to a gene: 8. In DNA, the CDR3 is TGTGCCAGCAGTTCTCCGGGACAGGGTGTGACTGAAGCTTTCTTT. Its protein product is CASSSPGQGVTEAFF.

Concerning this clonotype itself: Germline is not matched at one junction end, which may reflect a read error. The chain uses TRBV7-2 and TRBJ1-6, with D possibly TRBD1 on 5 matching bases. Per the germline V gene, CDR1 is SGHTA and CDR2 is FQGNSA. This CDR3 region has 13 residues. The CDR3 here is CASQGGYNSPLRF. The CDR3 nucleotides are TGTGCCAGTCAGGGCGGCTATAATTCACCCCTCCGCTTT. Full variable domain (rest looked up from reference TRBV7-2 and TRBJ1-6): GAGVSQSPSNKVTEKGKDVELRCDPISGHTALYWYRQSLGQGLEFLIYFQGNSAPDKSGLPSDRFSAERTGGSVSTLTIQRTQQEDSAVYLCASQGGYNSPLRFGNGTRLTVT.

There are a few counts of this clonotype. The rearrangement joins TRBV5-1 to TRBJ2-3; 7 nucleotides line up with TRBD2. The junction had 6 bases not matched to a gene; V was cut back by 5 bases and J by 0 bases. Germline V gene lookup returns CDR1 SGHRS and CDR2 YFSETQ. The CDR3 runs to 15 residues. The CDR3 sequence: CASRTTSSSTDTQYF. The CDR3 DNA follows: TGCGCCAGCAGAACGACTAGCTCTAGCACAGATACGCAGTATTTT.